This T cell receptor beta chain appears in the sequencing data of a study of early T cells in non-severe SARS-CoV-2 infection. Study at large: Sequencing used unsorted whole-blood bulk RNA, so chains lack pairing. Findings of the study overall: Anti-spike CD8 responses were favored in VDJdb matching, and private and CD4 specificities were missed.

Trimming left V 6 bases short and J 3 bases short, with 9 bases between. The CDR3 loop spans 12 amino acids. The germline gives CDR1 MNHNY, CDR2 SVGAGI (reference sequence). There are many counts of this clonotype. Its antigen is undetermined. The TCR library protocol was used to attach unique molecular identifiers. These identifiers were attached to individual cDNA molecules. TCRdb reprocessed the 5' RACE reads with MiXCR, giving one entry per CDR3 protein. The sample yields about 80,000 distinct CDR3 sequences, around 10% seen once. Here the sequenced sample was whole blood, taken at baseline. The origin of this receptor is an adult who was a healthcare worker with PCR-confirmed SARS-CoV-2 infection or an uninfected control (not recorded which). The donor label of this sample is uncertain. This rearrangement joins TRBV6-6 to TRBJ2-7, with D perhaps TRBD1 (6 bases). The CDR3 reads CASSHRVYEQYF. CDR3 nucleotide sequence: TGTGCCAGCAGCCACAGGGTCTACGAGCAGTACTTC.